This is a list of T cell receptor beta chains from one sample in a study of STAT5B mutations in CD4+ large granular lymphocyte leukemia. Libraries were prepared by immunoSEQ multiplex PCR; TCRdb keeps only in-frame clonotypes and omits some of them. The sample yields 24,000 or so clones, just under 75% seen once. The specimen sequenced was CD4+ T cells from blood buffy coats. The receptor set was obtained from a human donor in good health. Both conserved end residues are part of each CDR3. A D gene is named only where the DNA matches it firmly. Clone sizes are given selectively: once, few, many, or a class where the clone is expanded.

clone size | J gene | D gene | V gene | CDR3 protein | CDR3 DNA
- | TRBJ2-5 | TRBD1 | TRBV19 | CASAMTGVGETQYF | TGTGCCAGTGCAATGACAGGGGTCGGGGAGACCCAGTACTTC
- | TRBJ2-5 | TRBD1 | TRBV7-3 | CASSLIPGGEETQYF | TGTGCCAGCAGCTTAATTCCAGGGGGCGAGGAGACCCAGTACTTC
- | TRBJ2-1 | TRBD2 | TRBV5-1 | CASVPGLAEYNEQFF | TGCGCCAGCGTACCGGGACTAGCGGAGTACAATGAGCAGTTCTTC
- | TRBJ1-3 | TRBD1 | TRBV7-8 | CASSLDTGVRGNTIYF | TGTGCCAGCAGCTTAGATACAGGGGTGCGTGGAAACACCATATATTTT
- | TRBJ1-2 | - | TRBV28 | CASSPPGGGGIRGYTF | TGTGCCAGCAGCCCGCCCGGGGGAGGGGGAATTCGTGGCTACACCTTC
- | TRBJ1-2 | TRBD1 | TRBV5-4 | CASSPGTGVPNNYGYTF | TGTGCCAGCAGCCCAGGGACAGGGGTCCCCAATAACTATGGCTACACCTTC
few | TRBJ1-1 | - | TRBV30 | CAWAGPWNTEAFF | TGTGCCTGGGCGGGACCTTGGAACACTGAAGCTTTCTTT
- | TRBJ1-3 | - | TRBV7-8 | CASSRLDIASGNTIYF | TGTGCCAGCAGCCGCTTGGACATCGCTTCTGGAAACACCATATATTTT
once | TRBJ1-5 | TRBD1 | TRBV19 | CASRDRVASNQPQHF | TGTGCCAGTAGGGACAGGGTCGCGAGCAATCAGCCCCAGCATTTT
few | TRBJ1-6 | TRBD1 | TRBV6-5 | CASSGQGINSPLHF | TGTGCCAGCAGTGGACAGGGCATTAATTCACCCCTCCACTTT
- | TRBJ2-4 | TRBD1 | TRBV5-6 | CASSPGTGGAKNIQYF | TGTGCCAGCAGCCCGGGGACAGGGGGTGCCAAAAACATTCAGTACTTC
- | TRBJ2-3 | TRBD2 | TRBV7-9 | CATRRQRGGSRDTQYF | TGTGCCACACGCCGGCAGCGGGGGGGCTCAAGAGATACGCAGTATTTT
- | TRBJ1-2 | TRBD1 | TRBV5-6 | CASSPDRVGGYTF | TGTGCCAGCAGCCCCGACAGGGTCGGTGGCTACACCTTC
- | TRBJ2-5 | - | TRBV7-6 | CASSLVPGVETQYF | TGTGCCAGCAGCTTAGTGCCAGGGGTGGAGACCCAGTACTTC
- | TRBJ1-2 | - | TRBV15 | CATSRDNNPNNNYGYTF | TGTGCCACCAGCAGAGATAACAACCCGAACAATAACTATGGCTACACCTTC
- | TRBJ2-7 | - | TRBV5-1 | CASSSLSGAEQYF | TGCGCCAGCAGTTCACTGTCCGGGGCCGAGCAGTACTTC
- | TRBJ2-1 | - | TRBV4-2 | CASSQGQGDYEQFF | TGTGCCAGCAGCCAAGGGCAGGGGGACTATGAGCAGTTCTTC
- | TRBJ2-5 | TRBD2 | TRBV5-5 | CASSLVPSGGGETQYF | TGTGCCAGCAGCTTGGTGCCTAGCGGGGGCGGTGAGACCCAGTACTTC
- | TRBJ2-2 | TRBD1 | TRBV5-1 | CASSSTGGIGELFF | TGCGCCAGCAGCTCGACAGGGGGGATCGGGGAGCTGTTTTTT
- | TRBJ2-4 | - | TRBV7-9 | CASSWGGPENIQYF | TGTGCCAGCAGCTGGGGGGGGCCCGAGAACATTCAGTACTTC
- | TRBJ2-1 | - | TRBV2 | CASGETVYSYNEQFF | TGTGCCAGCGGGGAAACAGTATACTCCTACAATGAGCAGTTCTTC
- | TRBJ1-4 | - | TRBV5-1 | CASSRNAFATNEKLFF | TGCGCCAGTTCACGCAATGCCTTTGCAACTAATGAAAAACTGTTTTTT
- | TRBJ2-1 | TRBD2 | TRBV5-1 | CASSSTSGRNNEQFF | TGCGCCAGCAGCTCGACTAGCGGGAGAAACAATGAGCAGTTCTTC
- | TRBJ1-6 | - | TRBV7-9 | CASSLGWGNSPLHF | TGTGCCAGCAGCTTAGGGTGGGGTAATTCACCCCTCCACTTT
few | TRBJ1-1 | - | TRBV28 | CASSAPKGKNTEAFF | TGTGCCAGCAGTGCCCCGAAGGGAAAGAACACTGAAGCTTTCTTT
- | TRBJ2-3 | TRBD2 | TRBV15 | CATSRVQAGTDTQYF | TGTGCCACCAGCAGAGTTCAAGCGGGGACAGATACGCAGTATTTT
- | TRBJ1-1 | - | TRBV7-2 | CASSLDGQEAFF | TGTGCCAGCAGCTTAGACGGACAGGAAGCTTTCTTT
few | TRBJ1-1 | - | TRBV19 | CASSVGRGTEAFF | TGTGCCAGTAGTGTAGGAAGGGGCACTGAAGCTTTCTTT
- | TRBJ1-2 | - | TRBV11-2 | CASSLAGVGYTF | TGTGCCAGCAGCTTAGCGGGGGTTGGCTACACCTTC
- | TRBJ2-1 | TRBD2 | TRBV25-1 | CASSKAIAGPTEQFF | TGTGCCAGCTCGAAGGCGATAGCGGGACCGACGGAGCAGTTCTTC
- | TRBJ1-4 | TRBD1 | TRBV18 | CASSGQGATNEKLFF | TGTGCCAGCTCGGGACAGGGGGCAACTAATGAAAAACTGTTTTTT
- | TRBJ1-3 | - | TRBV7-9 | CASSLDGGTGNTIYF | TGTGCCAGCAGCTTAGACGGGGGGACTGGAAACACCATATATTTT
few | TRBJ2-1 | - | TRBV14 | CASSPPGVGYNEQFF | TGTGCCAGCAGTCCCCCCGGAGTCGGTTACAATGAGCAGTTCTTC
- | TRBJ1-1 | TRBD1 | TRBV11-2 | CASSLQTGRNTEAFF | TGTGCCAGCAGCCTCCAGACAGGGAGGAACACTGAAGCTTTCTTT
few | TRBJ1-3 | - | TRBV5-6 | CASSWGIVGPGNTIYF | TGTGCCAGCAGCTGGGGGATCGTGGGGCCCGGAAACACCATATATTTT
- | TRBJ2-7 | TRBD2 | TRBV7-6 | CASSLGVGLVSGRNYEQYF | TGTGCCAGCAGCTTAGGGGTGGGGTTAGTGAGCGGGAGGAACTACGAGCAGTACTTC
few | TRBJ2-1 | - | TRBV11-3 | CASSLGRAHSDEQFF | TGTGCCAGCAGCTTAGGGAGGGCCCATTCCGATGAGCAGTTCTTC
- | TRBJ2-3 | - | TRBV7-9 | CASSLTRAETDTQYF | TGTGCCAGCAGCCTGACACGGGCGGAGACAGATACGCAGTATTTT
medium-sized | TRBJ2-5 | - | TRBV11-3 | CASSPRRGQETQYF | TGTGCCAGCAGCCCCCGGAGGGGCCAAGAGACCCAGTACTTC
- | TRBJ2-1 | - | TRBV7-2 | CASSLLARGNNEQFF | TGTGCCAGCAGCCTGCTCGCGCGGGGAAACAATGAGCAGTTCTTC
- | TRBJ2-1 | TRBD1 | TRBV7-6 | CASSPQFTGTGYNEQFF | TGTGCCAGCAGCCCCCAATTCACCGGGACAGGTTACAATGAGCAGTTCTTC
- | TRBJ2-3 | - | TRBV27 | CASSLFFGLRGGTDTQYF | TGTGCCAGCAGTTTATTTTTCGGGCTAAGGGGTGGCACAGATACGCAGTATTTT
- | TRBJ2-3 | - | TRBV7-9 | CASSPDTDTQYF | TGTGCCAGCAGCCCTGACACAGATACGCAGTATTTT
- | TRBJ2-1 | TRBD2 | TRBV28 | CASSGTSGSSYNEQFF | TGTGCCAGCAGCGGGACTAGCGGGAGCTCCTACAATGAGCAGTTCTTC
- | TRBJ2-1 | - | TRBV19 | CASSIAGTNNEQFF | TGTGCCAGTAGTATAGCGGGGACAAACAATGAGCAGTTCTTC
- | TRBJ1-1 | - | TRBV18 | CASSPRNTEAFF | TGTGCCAGCTCACCCAGAAACACTGAAGCTTTCTTT
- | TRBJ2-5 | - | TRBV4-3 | CASSQDHGLGRTQYF | TGCGCCAGCAGCCAAGATCACGGACTGGGGCGGACCCAGTACTTC
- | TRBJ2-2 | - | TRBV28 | CASSKAGSRTGELFF | TGTGCCAGCAGTAAAGCAGGGTCGAGGACCGGGGAGCTGTTTTTT
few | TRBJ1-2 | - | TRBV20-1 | CSAREFDGYTF | TGCAGTGCCAGGGAGTTTGATGGCTACACCTTC